The rows below give T cell receptor beta chains drawn from one sample of a study of Graves' ophthalmopathy and Graves' hyperthyroidism. In TCRdb, the multiplex PCR reads were re-called with MiXCR into one record per CDR3 protein. The sample has 500,000 to 800,000 distinct CDR3 sequences; roughly 39% are singletons. Sequencing was done on a sample of peripheral blood. Every receptor here comes from an adult man with Graves' ophthalmopathy. The CDR3 runs from the conserved cysteine through the conserved F or W. A D gene is named only where the DNA matches it firmly. For some rows the clone size is stated as once, few or many, or as a class when expanded; others skip it.

few	TRBV19	NA	TRBJ2-7	CASSQPGPPSEQYF	TGTGCCAGTAGTCAACCGGGACCCCCGAGCGAGCAGTACTTC
NA	TRBV7-8	NA	TRBJ1-2	CASSQGVWVPVSNYGYTF	TGTGCCAGCAGCCAAGGGGTTTGGGTCCCCGTCTCTAACTATGGCTACACCTTC
NA	TRBV2	NA	TRBJ1-1	CASSQDWKNAEAFF	TGTGCCAGCAGCCAAGATTGGAAAAACGCTGAAGCTTTCTTT
NA	TRBV7-8	TRBD2	TRBJ2-7	CASNLGGLAGSYEQYF	TGTGCCAGCAACTTAGGGGGACTAGCGGGGTCCTACGAGCAGTACTTC
few	TRBV20-1	TRBD1	TRBJ1-1	CSAREDKGGLGEAFF	TGCAGTGCTAGAGAAGATAAAGGGGGCTTGGGTGAAGCTTTCTTT
few	TRBV2	NA	TRBJ1-3	CASSEAGGRNTIYF	TGTGCCAGCAGTGAAGCAGGTGGGAGAAACACCATATATTTT
many	TRBV13	NA	TRBJ1-2	CASSLLRSTTIAYGYTF	TGTGCCAGCAGCCTGCTTAGATCCACCACCATTGCCTATGGCTACACCTTC
many	TRBV12-3/TRBV12-4	NA	TRBJ2-5	CASSSRGPETQYF	TGTGCCAGCAGCTCCCGAGGGCCGGAGACCCAGTACTTC
NA	TRBV24-1	NA	TRBJ2-2	CATSDLWTNTGELFF	TGTGCCACCAGTGATTTGTGGACCAACACCGGGGAGCTGTTTTTT
once	TRBV20-1	TRBD2	TRBJ2-5	CSERRLAGAYQETQYF	TGCAGCGAAAGACGACTAGCGGGGGCCTACCAAGAGACCCAGTACTTC
NA	TRBV10-3	TRBD2	TRBJ2-6	CATTGTSPGANVLTF	TGTGCCACGACAGGGACTAGCCCTGGGGCCAACGTCCTGACTTTC
many	TRBV7-2	TRBD1	TRBJ1-2	CASSLPPTGAHTF	TGTGCCAGCAGCCTGCCCCCGACAGGGGCACACACCTTC
once	TRBV29-1	NA	TRBJ2-5	CSVESGSGGETQYF	TGTAGCGTTGAATCGGGCAGTGGGGGAGAGACCCAGTACTTC
NA	TRBV10-3	TRBD1	TRBJ2-6	CAISDEGQGDNVLTF	TGTGCCATCAGTGACGAGGGACAGGGGGACAACGTCCTGACTTTC
NA	TRBV5-4	NA	TRBJ2-6	CASSLQGATGANVLTF	TGTGCCAGCAGCTTGCAAGGGGCCACTGGGGCCAACGTCCTGACTTTC
many	TRBV19	NA	TRBJ1-5	CASSIDLSGHASNQPQHF	TGTGCCAGTAGTATAGATCTATCTGGACACGCAAGCAATCAGCCCCAGCATTTT
NA	TRBV4-1	TRBD1	TRBJ1-1	CASSPHRGNTEAFF	TGCGCCAGCAGCCCGCACAGGGGGAACACTGAAGCTTTCTTT
once	TRBV7-9	NA	TRBJ2-6	CASSTVGGITEAF	TGTGCCAGCAGTACAGTCGGGGGCATCACTGAAGCTTTC
NA	TRBV10-3	NA	TRBJ1-2	CASSESGYYGYTF	TGTGCCAGCAGTGAGTCAGGATACTATGGCTACACCTTC
many	TRBV9	NA	TRBJ2-2	CASSVGGELFF	TGTGCCAGCAGCGTAGGGGGGGAGCTGTTTTTT
few	TRBV7-9	NA	TRBJ1-2	CASSVGNNYGYTF	TGTGCCAGCAGCGTTGGGAATAACTATGGCTACACCTTC
NA	TRBV7-2	TRBD2	TRBJ2-3	CASSLARGLASSDTQYF	TGTGCCAGCAGCTTAGCGCGGGGACTAGCCTCCTCAGATACGCAGTATTTT
NA	TRBV25-1	TRBD1	TRBJ2-5	CASSELPGQGRQETQYF	TGTGCCAGCAGTGAATTACCCGGACAGGGGAGGCAAGAGACCCAGTACTTC
many	TRBV19	NA	TRBJ1-5	CASTQDLQPQHF	TGTGCCAGTACTCAGGATCTGCAGCCCCAGCATTTT
NA	TRBV25-1	NA	TRBJ2-7	CASSQGSGPKPYEQYF	TGCGCCAGCAGCCAGGGCTCCGGGCCCAAGCCCTACGAGCAGTACTTC
many	TRBV25-1	TRBD2	TRBJ2-7	CASSDRLAGYEQYF	TGTGCCAGCAGTGATAGATTAGCGGGCTACGAGCAGTACTTC
NA	TRBV29-1	NA	TRBJ1-2	CSRDGANYGYTF	TGCAGCCGTGACGGTGCTAACTATGGCTACACCTTC
NA	TRBV12-5	TRBD1	TRBJ2-5	CASGNDRGDLRETQYF	TGTGCTAGTGGTAACGACAGGGGGGACCTCCGAGAGACCCAGTACTTC
many	TRBV2	TRBD1	TRBJ1-2	CASSESGQGDYYGYTF	TGTGCCAGCAGTGAATCGGGACAGGGGGACTACTATGGCTACACCTTC
few	TRBV6-5	NA	TRBJ1-1	CASSTIRGGTEAFF	TGTGCCAGCAGCACGATTCGGGGGGGGACTGAAGCTTTCTTT
few	TRBV19	NA	TRBJ2-2	CASMILATGELFF	TGTGCCAGTATGATACTTGCGACCGGGGAGCTGTTTTTT
many	TRBV7-8	NA	TRBJ2-5	CASKRGRREVQETQYF	TGTGCCAGCAAAAGGGGTAGGAGGGAGGTTCAAGAGACCCAGTACTTC
NA	TRBV29-1	TRBD1	TRBJ1-5	CSFGTGNQPQHF	TGCAGTTTCGGGACAGGGAATCAGCCCCAGCATTTT
few	TRBV7-2	TRBD1	TRBJ2-5	CASSSNRGLQETQYF	TGTGCCAGCAGCTCAAACAGGGGGCTCCAAGAGACCCAGTACTTC
NA	TRBV4-3	NA	TRBJ1-1	CASSQDQRPERTEAFF	TGCGCCAGCAGCCAAGATCAAAGGCCCGAGCGTACTGAAGCTTTCTTT
NA	TRBV25-1	NA	TRBJ1-6	CASRESWPLHF	TGTGCCAGCAGGGAGAGTTGGCCCCTCCACTTT
many	TRBV10-3	NA	TRBJ1-1	CAISESGGQTNTEAFF	TGTGCCATCAGTGAGTCGGGAGGACAGACGAACACTGAAGCTTTCTTT
many	TRBV7-3	NA	TRBJ2-2	CASSLRGSPTGELFF	TGTGCCAGCAGCTTAAGGGGATCACCCACCGGGGAGCTGTTTTTT
NA	TRBV10-3	TRBD2	TRBJ2-2	CASSVVEGTSATGELFF	TGTGCCAGCAGTGTTGTTGAGGGGACTAGCGCGACCGGGGAGCTGTTTTTT
many	TRBV19	NA	TRBJ1-3	CASNNPGFAGNTIYF	TGTGCCAGTAACAATCCAGGGTTCGCTGGAAACACCATATATTTT
many	TRBV24-1	TRBD2	TRBJ2-5	CATSDRLAGGETQYF	TGTGCCACCAGTGATCGCCTAGCGGGAGGGGAGACCCAGTACTTC
once	TRBV11-2	NA	TRBJ1-3	CASSQGGGMPAVSSGNAIYF	TGCGCCAGCAGCCAAGGGGGGGGCATGCCCGCGGTAAGCTCTGGAAACGCCATATATTTT